These 12 T cell receptor beta chains originate from one sample sequenced in a study of technical replicates of blood from a few donors. Measured with immunoSEQ multiplex PCR; TCRdb has only the in-frame clones, and not every one. The data hold about 83,000 clones, with roughly 96% observed a single time. The specimen sequenced was T cells isolated from PBMCs. The receptors stem from a human donor in good health.

The chain couples TRBV7-2 to TRBJ2-5; a weak D match, TRBD2 (6 bases). The ends were cut back, 5 bases at V and 5 bases at J, with 18 bases in the middle. Germline values: CDR1 SGHTA, CDR2 FQGNSA. This CDR3 contains 15 residues. CDR3 DNA sequence: TGTGCCAGCAGCAGGGGACTCCTGCCGTGGGAGACCCAGTACTTC. Its translation: CASSRGLLPWETQYF. The complete variable domain, with remaining parts taken from reference TRBV7-2 and TRBJ2-5, reads GAGVSQSPSNKVTEKGKDVELRCDPISGHTALYWYRQSLGQGLEFLIYFQGNSAPDKSGLPSDRFSAERTGGSVSTLTIQRTQQEDSAVYLCASSRGLLPWETQYFGPGTRLLVL.

The chain couples TRBV25-1 to TRBJ2-2; D remains ambiguous. V was clipped by 3 bases and J by 7 bases, with 3 bases between them. CDR3 length: 11 residues. The germline CDR1 and CDR2 sequences are MGHDK and SYGVNS. CDR3 residues: CASSDNGELFF. CDR3 bases: TGTGCCAGCAGTGATAACGGGGAGCTGTTTTTT.

The chain uses TRBV2 and TRBJ2-7; a possible D gene is TRBD2 (5 bases). CDR1 and CDR2 from the germline V gene are SNHLY and FYNNEI. Trimming cost V 6 bases and J 7 bases, with 13 bases left between them. CDR3 length equals 12 residues. CDR3 in amino acids: CASREVSREQYF. As DNA, the CDR3 is TGTGCCAGCAGGGAGGTCAGTAGGGAGCAGTACTTC.

The V call is TRBV9, the J call TRBJ1-5; TRBD1 might be the D (6 bases). V was shortened by 0 bases and J by 3 bases, with 10 bases between the two germline ends. The CDR3 has 15 residues. CDR1 SGDLS and CDR2 YYNGEE come from the germline V gene. The CDR3 here is CASSVATGNNQPQHF. CDR3 coding DNA: TGTGCCAGCAGCGTAGCGACAGGTAACAATCAGCCCCAGCATTTT.

The chain is built from TRBV5-1 and TRBJ2-7, with D perhaps TRBD1 (5 bases). V dropped 5 bases and J dropped 3 bases, with 12 bases sitting between them. CDR3 length: 13 residues. Germline-derived CDR1 and CDR2 are SGHRS and YFSETQ. CDR3 sequence reads: CASSWSRDYEQYF. Written as DNA, the CDR3 is TGCGCCAGCAGTTGGTCCAGGGACTACGAGCAGTACTTC.

The chain carries TRBV7-6 and TRBJ2-2, with 9 bases fitting TRBD2. Trimming removed 5 bases from V and 3 bases from J; junction bases left unmatched: 7. Germline loops: CDR1 SGHVS, CDR2 FNYEAQ. This CDR3 has 16 amino acids. CDR3 sequence: CASSPMTSGHTGELFF. For the CDR3, the DNA is TGTGCCAGCAGCCCTATGACTAGCGGCCACACCGGGGAGCTGTTTTTT.

V and J are TRBV29-1 and TRBJ2-3, with D perhaps matching TRBD1 (7 bases). V was shortened by 4 bases and J by 4 bases, with 15 bases between the two germline ends. CDR3 length: 14 amino acids. Germline-derived CDR1 and CDR2 are SQVTM and ANQGSEA. The CDR3 bases are TGCAGCGTTGGGCGGGACAGTCGCGCAGATACGCAGTATTTT. It specifies CSVGRDSRADTQYF.

CDR3 region: CASSFKGTAPNEKLFF. CDR3 nucleotides: TGTGCCAGCAGTTTTAAGGGGACAGCCCCTAATGAAAAACTGTTTTTT. The chain uses TRBV28 and TRBJ1-4, with TRBD1 matching 7 bases. The CDR3 is 16 residues long. Germline-derived CDR1 and CDR2 are MDHEN and SYDVKM. J lost 3 bases, V lost 3 bases, and 7 bases had no gene match.

The J gene is TRBJ1-2, the V gene TRBV15; the D is unclear. Germline V gives CDR1 LNHNV, CDR2 YYDKDF (reference sequence). Between the trimmed V and J ends, which lost 5 bases and 2 bases, there was a span of 9 bases. The CDR3 has 13 amino acids. CDR3 residues: CATSPGSNYGYTF. CDR3 DNA sequence: TGTGCCACCAGCCCAGGATCCAACTATGGCTACACCTTC.

The gene calls are TRBV9 and TRBJ2-2; possibly TRBD1 for D (5 bases). The CDR3 contains 16 residues. Trimming shortened V by 0 bases and J by 1 base, and 10 bases separated the two germline ends. Germline V gene sequence: CDR1 SGDLS, CDR2 YYNGEE. The CDR3 nucleotides read TGTGCCAGCAGCGTAGTTCCCCAGGGGAACACCGGGGAGCTGTTTTTT. Amino acid sequence: CASSVVPQGNTGELFF.

V and J are TRBV28 and TRBJ2-5; 10 nucleotides match TRBD2. V lost 7 bases to trimming and J lost 5 bases; unmatched junction nucleotides: 10. Germline V gene lookup returns CDR1 MDHEN and CDR2 SYDVKM. CDR3 length equals 15 residues. The CDR3 sequence: CASKSSGRSWETQYF. The CDR3 DNA sequence: TGTGCCAGCAAGTCTAGCGGGAGATCGTGGGAGACCCAGTACTTC. The whole variable domain, filled in from reference TRBV28 and TRBJ2-5, reads DVKVTQSSRYLVKRTGEKVFLECVQDMDHENMFWYRQDPGLGLRLIYFSYDVKMKEKGDIPEGYSVSREKKERFSLILESASTNQTSMYLCASKSSGRSWETQYFGPGTRLLVL.

The V call is TRBV2, the J call TRBJ2-7; no reliable D call. CDR3 size: 11 residues. Trimming cost V 3 bases and J 11 bases, with 11 bases left between them. The germline V gene encodes CDR1 SNHLY and CDR2 FYNNEI. The CDR3 DNA is TGTGCCAGCAGTGAGGCCGCCAATGAGTACTTC. Translated, it gives CASSEAANEYF.